These 24 T cell receptor beta chains were sequenced from one sample in a study of T cells in Graves' hyperthyroidism and ophthalmopathy. Amplified TCR beta CDR3 regions came from RNA transcripts. The HTBI primer set drove a first-round RT-PCR of the TCR CDR3. TCRdb reprocessed the multiplex PCR reads with MiXCR, giving one entry per CDR3 protein. The table records roughly 380,000 distinct CDR3 sequences, more than 11% of them present only once. Source material: blood. The receptors here all came from a woman aged 60-75 years with Graves' hyperthyroidism.

V usage is TRBV5-8 and J usage is TRBJ2-2; D is unresolved. Per the germline V gene, CDR1 is SGHTS and CDR2 is YDEGEE. The CDR3 consists of 15 residues. V was shortened by 2 bases and J by 2 bases, with 10 bases between the two germline ends. The CDR3 spells CASSFGQTNTGELFF. The CDR3 region has the DNA TGTGCCAGCAGCTTTGGGCAGACTAACACCGGGGAGCTGTTTTTT. The full variable domain, completed using reference TRBV5-8 and TRBJ2-2, is EAGVTQSPTHLIKTRGQQATLRCSPISGHTSVYWYQQALGLGLQFLLWYDEGEERNRGNFPPRFSGRQFPNYSSELNVNALELEDSALYLCASSFGQTNTGELFFGEGSRLTVL.

This clonotype was detected a few times. J is TRBJ1-2 and V is TRBV20-1; D remains unclear. The V end lost 3 bases, the J end lost 2 bases, and 10 bases lay between the germline ends. Germline values: CDR1 DFQATT, CDR2 SNEGSKA (reference sequence). CDR3 length equals 13 residues. The chain's CDR3 is CSARTDGNYGYTF. DNA of the CDR3: TGCAGTGCTAGGACGGACGGAAACTATGGCTACACCTTC.

This clonotype came up many times. The CDR3 reads CASSLVGDRQETQYF. The CDR3 DNA is TGTGCCAGCAGCTTAGTGGGGGACAGGCAAGAGACCCAGTACTTC. The chain employs TRBV7-2 and TRBJ2-5; 8 bases align to TRBD1. The length of the CDR3 is 15 residues. The junction had 3 bases not matched to a gene; V was cut back by 1 base and J by 2 bases. Germline V gene data show CDR1 as SGHTA and CDR2 as FQGNSA.

This clonotype was detected ten times or more. The V gene is TRBV20-1, the J gene TRBJ1-4; a weak D match, TRBD1 (5 bases). CDR3 length: 15 amino acids. V gave up 1 base and J gave up 10 bases, with 19 bases separating them. The germline V gene has CDR1 DFQATT and CDR2 SNEGSKA (reference sequence). This chain's CDR3 is CSARGDLPDPRKLFF. The CDR3 nucleotides are TGCAGTGCTAGAGGGGACCTACCCGATCCCAGAAAACTGTTTTTT.

The chain has TRBV5-1 and TRBJ2-7, with a possible D match to TRBD2 (6 bases). The V gene lost 0 bases and the J gene lost 1 base, with 11 bases spanning the gap. The CDR3 sequence is 15 residues long. Germline V gives CDR1 SGHRS, CDR2 YFSETQ. The CDR3, as DNA: TGCGCCAGCAGCTTGGCGGGCGGGATTTCCTACGAGCAGTACTTC. Protein sequence: CASSLAGGISYEQYF.

In this sample, this clonotype turned up a few times. The chain is built from TRBV5-1 and TRBJ2-2; TRBD2 agrees at 7 bases. The CDR3 extends over 15 amino acids. J was trimmed by 8 bases and V by 2 bases; bases with no gene match: 9. Per the germline V gene, CDR1 is SGHRS and CDR2 is YFSETQ. CDR3 sequence reads: CASSFVAGDLGELFF. For the CDR3, the DNA is TGCGCCAGCAGCTTCGTGGCGGGAGATCTGGGGGAGCTGTTTTTT. Full variable domain (missing parts from reference TRBV5-1 and TRBJ2-2): KAGVTQTPRYLIKTRGQQVTLSCSPISGHRSVSWYQQTPGQGLQFLFEYFSETQRNKGNFPGRFSGRQFSNSRSEMNVSTLELGDSALYLCASSFVAGDLGELFFGEGSRLTVL.

This clonotype was picked up many times. The rearrangement links TRBV20-1 to TRBJ2-1, with D hard to call. The germline V gene encodes CDR1 DFQATT and CDR2 SNEGSKA (reference sequence). The V end lost 3 bases, the J end lost 6 bases, and 12 bases lay between the germline ends. The CDR3 has 13 residues. The CDR3 DNA sequence: TGCAGTGCTAGTTCTTCTAGAACCAATGAGCAGTTCTTC. As protein: CSASSSRTNEQFF.

The table lists this clonotype with a few counts. This could be a read error, since a much larger clone is one nucleotide away. The chain has TRBV2 and TRBJ2-5; no definite D call. In germline, CDR1 is SNHLY, CDR2 FYNNEI. This CDR3 has 12 residues. The CDR3 nucleotides are TGTGCCAGCGGTGAGTCGTTGGAGACCCAGTACTTC. Amino acids: CASGESLETQYF.

In regard to this clonotype: This may stem from a read error, because a much larger clone lies one nucleotide away. CDR3 sequence: CASSEVVRDRGKAFF. The CDR3, as DNA: TGTGCCAGCAGTGAAGTCGTTCGGGACAGGGGAAAAGCTTTCTTT. The chain couples TRBV6-1 to TRBJ1-1; 10 bases agree with TRBD1. V trimming: 1 base; J trimming: 9 bases; junction bases outside the gene matches: 8. Germline lookup yields CDR1 MNHNS and CDR2 SASEGT. This CDR3 spans 15 amino acids.

The table lists this clonotype with a few counts. One junction end does not reproduce the germline sequence, and a read error may be involved. The rearrangement links TRBV27 to TRBJ1-4; no clear D. CDR1 and CDR2 (germline): MNHEY, SMNVEV (reference sequence). This CDR3 contains 13 residues. The DNA for the CDR3 is TGTGCCAGCTCTGGAACAGTTAATGAAAAACTGGTTTTT. This encodes CASSGTVNEKLVF.

This clonotype appeared many times. The chain uses TRBV28 and TRBJ2-1; the D gene is possibly TRBD2 (5 bases). Deletions cut 3 bases from V and 4 bases from J, with 13 bases between. The V gene's germline CDR1 is MDHEN and CDR2 SYDVKM. The CDR3 is 15 residues long. The CDR3 bases are TGTGCCAGCAGTTTCCTAGCAGTGGGGTACAATGAGCAGTTCTTC. The encoded protein is CASSFLAVGYNEQFF.

This clonotype showed up many times. The J gene is TRBJ2-2, the V gene TRBV2; D remains ambiguous. V lost 5 bases and J lost 5, with 9 bases in between. Germline loops: CDR1 SNHLY, CDR2 FYNNEI. This CDR3 comprises 13 residues. The chain's CDR3 is CASSYERTGELFF. In nucleotides, the CDR3 is TGTGCCAGCAGTTATGAGAGGACCGGGGAGCTGTTTTTT.

This clonotype was seen many times. The chain links TRBV2 to TRBJ2-1; no clear D gene. Trimming pared 11 bases from V and 0 bases from J, leaving 11 bases between. The CDR3 is made up of 13 amino acids. Germline V gene lookup returns CDR1 SNHLY and CDR2 FYNNEI. CDR3 bases: TGTGCCGTTAACACGTTCTCCTACAATGAGCAGTTCTTC. It codes for CAVNTFSYNEQFF. The full variable domain, its missing parts supplied by reference TRBV2 and TRBJ2-1, is EPEVTQTPSHQVTQMGQEVILRCVPISNHLYFYWYRQILGQKVEFLVSFYNNEISEKSEIFDDQFSVERPDGSNFTLKIRSTKLEDSAMYFCAVNTFSYNEQFFGPGTRLTVL.

This clonotype was picked up a small number of times. DNA of the CDR3: TGTGCCACCGCCGGTCGTGGGGGGATAACAGATACGCAGTATTTT. This translates into CATAGRGGITDTQYF. The rearrangement joins TRBV27 to TRBJ2-3, with D possibly being TRBD2 (6 bases). The V end lost 10 bases, the J end lost 3 bases, and 20 bases lay between the germline ends. Germline V CDR1 and CDR2: MNHEY, SMNVEV (reference sequence). This CDR3 contains 15 residues.

This clonotype was found many times. This chain uses TRBV12-3 or TRBV12-4 with TRBJ2-4; 12 bases fit TRBD2. V was clipped by 5 bases and J by 7 bases; unmatched bases: 9. This CDR3 spans 16 amino acids. CDR3 amino acids: CASSRTTSGRGNIQYF. CDR3 nucleotide sequence: TGTGCCAGCAGTCGCACGACTAGCGGGAGAGGCAACATTCAGTACTTC.

This clonotype was seen ten or more times. This chain links TRBV20-1 with TRBJ2-5, with TRBD1 identical over 8 bases. Germline CDR1 DFQATT, CDR2 SNEGSKA (reference sequence). The CDR3 is 14 amino acids. J gave up 9 bases and V 5 bases, and 14 bases lay outside the gene matches. The CDR3, as DNA: TGCAGTGCTCAAGATAGGACAGGGTGGTTTGCCCAGTACTTC. Protein product: CSAQDRTGWFAQYF.

At least ten counts were recorded for this clonotype. The CDR3: CASSFVLVPDNEQFF. The CDR3 coding sequence is TGTGCCAGCAGTTTTGTGCTTGTACCTGACAATGAGCAGTTCTTC. The chain carries TRBV7-9 and TRBJ2-1, with D hard to call. CDR3 length: 15 amino acids. V was shortened by 6 bases and J by 5 bases, with 17 bases between the two germline ends. Per germline, CDR1 SEHNR and CDR2 FQNEAQ (reference sequence).

There are a few counts of this clonotype. This rearrangement joins TRBV10-1 to TRBJ2-1; perhaps TRBD1 as D (6 bases). CDR3 length: 14 amino acids. Germline lookup yields CDR1 WNHNN and CDR2 SYGVQD (reference sequence). With 2 bases removed from V and 9 bases from J, the gap between germline ends came to 14 bases. CDR3 coding DNA: TGCGCCAGCAGTGAGCACACAGGGTCGGGTGAGCAGTTCTTC. Protein: CASSEHTGSGEQFF.

The CDR3 nucleotides are TGTGCCAGTGCGCTCGGGAACTCTGGAAACACCATATATTTT. This codes for CASALGNSGNTIYF. V usage is TRBV19 and J usage is TRBJ1-3, with no clear D. This CDR3 spans 14 amino acids. The germline V and J ends were trimmed by 8 bases and 0 bases, with 11 bases remaining between them. Per the germline V gene, CDR1 is LNHDA and CDR2 is SQIVND (reference sequence).

This clonotype turned up a few times. The chain carries TRBV28 and TRBJ2-2, with 13 bases fitting TRBD2. The CDR3 loop spans 16 amino acids. V was clipped by 5 bases and J by 4 bases; unmatched bases: 4. The V gene's germline CDR1 is MDHEN and CDR2 SYDVKM. CDR3 in DNA: TGTGCCAGCAGTCAACTAGCGGGAGGGCCCACCGGGGAGCTGTTTTTT. Translated, it gives CASSQLAGGPTGELFF.

The sample holds many counts of this clonotype. This chain connects TRBV28 to TRBJ1-2; D gene uncertain. The CDR3 consists of 15 residues. V dropped 8 bases and J dropped 4 bases, with 20 bases sitting between them. Germline-derived CDR1 and CDR2 are MDHEN and SYDVKM. CDR3 nucleotides: TGTGCCAGCGGTTATGCGTCAGGATGGACCTATGGCTACACCTTC. Translated: CASGYASGWTYGYTF.

This clonotype was counted many times. The chain combines TRBV6-5 with TRBJ1-2; no definite D call. This CDR3 region has 15 residues. V was trimmed by 0 bases and J by 2 bases, leaving 10 bases between them. CDR1 is MNHEY and CDR2 is SVGAGI in the germline V gene. The CDR3: CASSYSAGINYGYTF. CDR3 sequence (DNA): TGTGCCAGCAGTTACTCGGCGGGCATCAACTATGGCTACACCTTC.

This clonotype was observed at least ten times. The V and J genes are TRBV20-1 and TRBJ2-1, with D maybe TRBD2 (6 bases). The CDR3 extends over 15 amino acids. The V gene's germline CDR1 is DFQATT and CDR2 SNEGSKA (reference sequence). Trimming removed 0 bases at V and 3 bases at J, with 12 bases between. The CDR3 reads CSAREWGTHYNEQFF. CDR3 in DNA: TGCAGTGCTAGAGAATGGGGGACTCACTACAATGAGCAGTTCTTC.

This clonotype was recorded at least ten times. The rearrangement joins TRBV18 to TRBJ1-4; D perhaps matches TRBD1 (5 bases). Germline V lookup: CDR1 KGHSH, CDR2 LQKENI. V lost 2 bases and J 2 bases, leaving 9 bases between the germline ends. This CDR3 spans 15 amino acids. The CDR3 sequence is CASSPVGRTNEKLFF. The CDR3 coding sequence is TGTGCCAGCTCACCAGTGGGGCGGACTAATGAAAAACTGTTTTTT. Combining the CDR3 with reference TRBV18 and TRBJ1-4 gives the whole variable domain NAGVMQNPRHLVRRRGQEARLRCSPMKGHSHVYWYRQLPEEGLKFMVYLQKENIIDESGMPKERFSAEFPKEGPSILRIQQVVRGDSAAYFCASSPVGRTNEKLFFGSGTQLSVL.